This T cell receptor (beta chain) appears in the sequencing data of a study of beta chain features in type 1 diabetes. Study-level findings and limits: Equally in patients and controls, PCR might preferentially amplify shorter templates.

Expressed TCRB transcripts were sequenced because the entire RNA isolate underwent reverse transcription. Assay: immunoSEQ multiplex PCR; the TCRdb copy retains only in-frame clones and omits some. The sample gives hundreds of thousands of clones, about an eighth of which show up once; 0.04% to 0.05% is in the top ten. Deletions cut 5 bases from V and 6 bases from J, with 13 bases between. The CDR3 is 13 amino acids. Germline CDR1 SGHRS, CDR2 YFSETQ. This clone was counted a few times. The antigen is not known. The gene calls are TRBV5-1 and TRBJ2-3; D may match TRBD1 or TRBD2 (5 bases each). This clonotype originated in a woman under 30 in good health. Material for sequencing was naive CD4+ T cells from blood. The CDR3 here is CASSAWGPDTQYF. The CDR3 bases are TGCGCCAGCAGTGCTTGGGGACCCGATACGCAGTATTTT.